This TCR beta chain comes out of a study of post-analysis software for immune sequencing data. The study, taken as a whole, reports: There were roughly five TRBV segments more frequent in patients than controls, and TRBV5-6, TRBV5-1 and TRBV20-1 were among them. Batch-mates among the samples co-clustered strongly by F measure. For normalized Chao1 diversity, multiple sclerosis patients scored significantly lower than controls did.

To note about this clonotype: Its target is not known.

The germline CDR1 and CDR2 sequences are MNHNS and SASEGT. This CDR3 region has 15 residues. The V end lost 5 bases, the J end lost 1 base, and 11 bases lay between the germline ends. cDNA libraries of TCR beta carried unique molecular identifiers. It was from roughly 1.1 to 9.2 million T cells that some 500,000 cDNA molecules came. In TCRdb, the PCR reads were re-called with MiXCR into one record per CDR3 protein. The data hold about 260,000 distinct CDR3 sequences, with about 38% observed a single time. The V and J genes are TRBV6-1 and TRBJ2-2; D perhaps matches TRBD2 (7 bases). The receptor was isolated from a girl between 10 and 17 years old with multiple sclerosis. The specimen was blood. CDR3 DNA sequence: TGTGCCAGCAGTAGGGGGGGGATGAACACCGGGGAGCTGTTTTTT. As protein: CASSRGGMNTGELFF.